The 14 T cell receptor beta chains listed next were all sequenced from one sample in a study of vaccination and CD4 T cells after COVID-19. Treatment noted: roughly 10-day PBMC culture with coronavirus spike peptide pools or control peptides (ViraFEST assay). These receptors' targets are unknown. Sequencing of the DNA from cultured CD4+ T cells was carried out with the Oncomine TCR Beta short-read assay. TCRdb re-derived calls from the PCR reads in MiXCR, one entry per CDR3 protein. The sample has 3,500 to 4,000 distinct CDR3 sequences, around 19% seen once. The material sequenced was CD4+ T cells from blood, cultured in vitro. These receptor sequences come from a human donor who had recovered from COVID-19.

Judged by abundance, this clonotype is medium-sized. The chain couples TRBV30 to TRBJ1-1; 11 positions match TRBD1. V was clipped by 7 bases and J by 1 base; unmatched bases: 5. From germline, CDR1 is GTSNPN and CDR2 SVGIG (reference sequence). This CDR3 is built from 14 residues. The CDR3 nucleotides read TGTGCCTCGGACAGGGGGCGCGGGAACACTGAAGCTTTCTTT. Its translation is CASDRGRGNTEAFF.

This clonotype was detected a few times. The chain couples TRBV2 to TRBJ2-7, with 10 bases fitting TRBD2. V gave up 6 bases and J gave up 9 bases; unmatched junction bases: 8. This CDR3 is built from 13 residues. Germline CDR1 is SNHLY and CDR2 is FYNNEI. In DNA form, the CDR3 reads TGTGCCAGCAGCCCACTAGCGGGGCCCAGGCAGTACTTC. This codes for CASSPLAGPRQYF.

The rearrangement uses TRBV20-1 and TRBJ2-1, with 7 bases that match TRBD1. V was clipped by 7 bases and J by 4 bases; unmatched bases: 10. The length of the CDR3 is 14 residues. Germline CDR1 reads DFQATT; CDR2 reads SNEGSKA (reference sequence). The CDR3 coding sequence is TGCAGTGTCTACCGGACAGGCCTTTACAATGAGCAGTTCTTC. Its translation: CSVYRTGLYNEQFF.

V gene TRBV18 combines with J gene TRBJ1-2; 10 positions agree with TRBD1. V gave up 3 bases and J gave up 5 bases; unmatched junction bases: 3. The germline gives CDR1 KGHSH, CDR2 LQKENI. The CDR3 loop spans 14 amino acids. The CDR3 sequence: CASSPGTGAYGYTF. Written as DNA, the CDR3 is TGTGCCAGCTCACCCGGGACAGGGGCGTATGGCTACACCTTC.

This clonotype was observed a handful of times. This chain's CDR3 is CASSLGGPIYGYTF. The CDR3, as DNA: TGTGCCAGCAGTTTAGGGGGACCCATTTATGGCTACACCTTC. This chain links TRBV12-3 or TRBV12-4 with TRBJ1-2; tentatively, D is TRBD1 (5 bases). CDR3 length equals 14 residues. Trimming removed 1 base at V and 5 bases at J, with 11 bases between.

This clonotype is deemed medium-sized. V is TRBV2 and J is TRBJ1-2, with TRBD1 matching 7 bases. From germline, CDR1 is SNHLY and CDR2 FYNNEI. The length of the CDR3 is 13 residues. The V gene end was trimmed by 4 bases and the J gene end by 4 bases; junction bases not matched to a gene: 3. The CDR3 here is CASSGTGFYGYTF. The DNA of the CDR3 is TGTGCCAGCAGTGGGACAGGATTCTATGGCTACACCTTC.

The sample holds a few counts of this clonotype. This rearrangement joins TRBV2 to TRBJ1-5; tentatively, D is TRBD1 (6 bases). Germline V gene sequence: CDR1 SNHLY, CDR2 FYNNEI. This CDR3 spans 15 amino acids. V lost 4 bases to trimming and J lost 2 bases, with 12 bases between them. In DNA, the CDR3 is TGTGCCAGCAGTGTTTTGAGACAGGGCAATCAGCCCCAGCATTTT. Translation gives CASSVLRQGNQPQHF.

This clonotype occurred a few times. The V and J genes are TRBV11-2 and TRBJ1-1; D is unresolved. V lost 0 bases and J 0 bases, leaving 5 bases between the germline ends. Germline CDR1 and CDR2: SGHAT and FQNNGV. This CDR3 comprises 14 residues. The CDR3 sequence is CASSLDGMNTEAFF. In DNA form, the CDR3 reads TGTGCCAGCAGCTTAGACGGAATGAACACTGAAGCTTTCTTT.

This chain joins TRBV12-3 or TRBV12-4 and TRBJ2-2, with D perhaps assigned TRBD1 or TRBD2 (5 bases each). V was pared by 3 bases and J by 0 bases, with 8 bases between. This CDR3 has 15 amino acids. CDR3 region: CASSFGGSNTGELFF. CDR3 nucleotides: TGTGCCAGCAGTTTTGGGGGTTCGAACACCGGGGAGCTGTTTTTT.

The count of this clonotype is one. The rearrangement links TRBV18 to TRBJ1-2; D is ambiguous. The germline V gene encodes CDR1 KGHSH and CDR2 LQKENI. The V gene lost 6 bases and the J gene lost 4 bases, with 18 bases spanning the gap. CDR3 length: 15 amino acids. CDR3 in DNA: TGTGCCAGCTCTCCCGTAAGCCTCACGTCCTATGGCTACACCTTC. Protein sequence: CASSPVSLTSYGYTF.

This clonotype has a handful of counts. The V gene is TRBV30, the J gene TRBJ1-2, with D tentatively TRBD1 (6 bases). The V end lost 0 bases, the J end lost 4 bases, and 15 bases lay between the germline ends. The V gene's germline CDR1 is GTSNPN and CDR2 SVGIG (reference sequence). The CDR3 covers 15 residues. This CDR3 reads CAWSVPTGSPYGYTF. As DNA, the CDR3 is TGTGCCTGGAGTGTACCAACAGGGAGCCCCTATGGCTACACCTTC.

The V gene is TRBV20-1, the J gene TRBJ2-1; the match to TRBD2 covers 11 bases. V trimming: 0 bases; J trimming: 4 bases; junction bases outside the gene matches: 11. The CDR3 is made up of 18 amino acids. Germline lookup yields CDR1 DFQATT and CDR2 SNEGSKA (reference sequence). The DNA of the CDR3 is TGCAGTGCTAGAGATTTTCGCCTAGCGGGGGGCAGGTACAATGAGCAGTTCTTC. This sequence encodes CSARDFRLAGGRYNEQFF.

This chain uses TRBV2 with TRBJ2-7; D gene unclear. Trimming took off 5 bases at V and 7 bases at J, with 18 bases between the two ends. The germline V gene encodes CDR1 SNHLY and CDR2 FYNNEI. This CDR3 spans 14 amino acids. The CDR3 loop reads CASSKIRVPPEQYF. The CDR3, as DNA: TGTGCCAGCAGTAAAATCCGGGTACCCCCGGAGCAGTACTTC.

V and J are TRBV12-3 or TRBV12-4 and TRBJ2-3; D may match TRBD1 or TRBD2 (5 bases each). The CDR3 contains 14 residues. V gave up 6 bases and J gave up 0 bases, with 10 bases separating them. CDR3 sequence (DNA): TGTGCCAGCAGCCGGGACGGCAGCACAGATACGCAGTATTTT. Translating it yields CASSRDGSTDTQYF.